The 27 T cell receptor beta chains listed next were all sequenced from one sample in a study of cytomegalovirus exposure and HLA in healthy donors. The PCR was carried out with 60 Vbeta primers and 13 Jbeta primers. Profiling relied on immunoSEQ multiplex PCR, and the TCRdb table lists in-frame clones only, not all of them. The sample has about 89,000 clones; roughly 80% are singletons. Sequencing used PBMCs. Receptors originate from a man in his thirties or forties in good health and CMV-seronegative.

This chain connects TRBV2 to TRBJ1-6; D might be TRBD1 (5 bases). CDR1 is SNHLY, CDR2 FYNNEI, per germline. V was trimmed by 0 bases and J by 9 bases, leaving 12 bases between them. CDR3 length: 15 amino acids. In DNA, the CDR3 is TGTGCCAGCAGTGAAGCCCACGTGGGGGGTTCACCCCTCCACTTT. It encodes CASSEAHVGGSPLHF.

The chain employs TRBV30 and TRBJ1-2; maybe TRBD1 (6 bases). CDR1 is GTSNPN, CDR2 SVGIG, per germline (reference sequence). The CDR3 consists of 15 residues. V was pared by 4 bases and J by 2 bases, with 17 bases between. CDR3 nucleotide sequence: TGTGCCTGGAACTCTCGGACAGCTATAAACTATGGCTACACCTTC. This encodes CAWNSRTAINYGYTF.

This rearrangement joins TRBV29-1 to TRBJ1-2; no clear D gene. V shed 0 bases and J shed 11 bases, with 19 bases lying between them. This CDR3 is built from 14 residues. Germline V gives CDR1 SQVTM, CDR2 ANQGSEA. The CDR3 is CSVEDPRSRLLYTF. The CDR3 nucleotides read TGCAGCGTTGAAGATCCGCGTTCTCGCCTCCTATACACCTTC. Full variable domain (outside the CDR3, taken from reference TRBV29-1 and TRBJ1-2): SAVISQKPSRDICQRGTSLTIQCQVDSQVTMMFWYRQQPGQSLTLIATANQGSEATYESGFVIDKFPISRPNLTFSTLTVSNMSPEDSSIYLCSVEDPRSRLLYTFGSGTRLTVV.

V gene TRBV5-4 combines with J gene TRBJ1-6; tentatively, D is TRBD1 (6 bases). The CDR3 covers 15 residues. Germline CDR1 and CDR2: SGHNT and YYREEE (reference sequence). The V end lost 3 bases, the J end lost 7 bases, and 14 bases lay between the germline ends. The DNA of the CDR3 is TGTGCCAGCAGCTCACCTGGACAGTTAAATTCACCCCTCCACTTT. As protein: CASSSPGQLNSPLHF.

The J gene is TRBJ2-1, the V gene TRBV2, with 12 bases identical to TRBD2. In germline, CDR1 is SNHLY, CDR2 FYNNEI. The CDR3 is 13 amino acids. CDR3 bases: TGTGCTCACTCTAGCGGGAGGGCCGGGGAGCAGTTCTTC. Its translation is CAHSSGRAGEQFF.

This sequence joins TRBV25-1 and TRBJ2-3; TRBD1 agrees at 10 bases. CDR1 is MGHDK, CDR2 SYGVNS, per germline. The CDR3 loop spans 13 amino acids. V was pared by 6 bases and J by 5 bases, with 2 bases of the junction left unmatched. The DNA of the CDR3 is TGTGCCAGCAGAGGACAGGGGGAAGATACGCAGTATTTT. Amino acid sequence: CASRGQGEDTQYF.

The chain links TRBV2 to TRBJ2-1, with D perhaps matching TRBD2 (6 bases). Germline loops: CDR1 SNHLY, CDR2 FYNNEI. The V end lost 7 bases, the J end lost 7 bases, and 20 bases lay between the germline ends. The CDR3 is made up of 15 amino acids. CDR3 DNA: TGTGCCAGCATGAGACCCTATCGGGGGAGGAATGAGCAGTTCTTC. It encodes CASMRPYRGRNEQFF.

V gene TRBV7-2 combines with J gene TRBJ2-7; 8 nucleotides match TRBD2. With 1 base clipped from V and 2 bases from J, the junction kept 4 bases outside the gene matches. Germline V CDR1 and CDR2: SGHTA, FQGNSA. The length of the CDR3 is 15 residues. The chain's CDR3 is CASSLGASGPYEQYF. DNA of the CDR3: TGTGCCAGCAGCTTAGGGGCTAGCGGGCCCTACGAGCAGTACTTC.

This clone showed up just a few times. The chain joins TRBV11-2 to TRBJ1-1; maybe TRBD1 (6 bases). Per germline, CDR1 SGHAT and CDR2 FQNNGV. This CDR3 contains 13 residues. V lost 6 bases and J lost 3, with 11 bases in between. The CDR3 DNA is TGTGCCAGCAGAACAGGGAGGGACACTGAAGCTTTCTTT. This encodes CASRTGRDTEAFF.

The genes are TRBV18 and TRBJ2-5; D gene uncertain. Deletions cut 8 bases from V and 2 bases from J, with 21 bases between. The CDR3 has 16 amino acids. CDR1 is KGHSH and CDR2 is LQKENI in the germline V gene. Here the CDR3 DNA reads TGTGCCAGCCTTAGAGCACTACCCGGCCGTCAAGAGACCCAGTACTTC. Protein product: CASLRALPGRQETQYF.

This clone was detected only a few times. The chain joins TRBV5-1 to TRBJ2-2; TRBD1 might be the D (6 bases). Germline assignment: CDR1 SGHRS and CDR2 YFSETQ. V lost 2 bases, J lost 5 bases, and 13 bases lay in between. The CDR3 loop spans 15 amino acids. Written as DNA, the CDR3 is TGCGCCAGCAGCTTTCCAGGGGAGTTAACCGGGGAGCTGTTTTTT. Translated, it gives CASSFPGELTGELFF.

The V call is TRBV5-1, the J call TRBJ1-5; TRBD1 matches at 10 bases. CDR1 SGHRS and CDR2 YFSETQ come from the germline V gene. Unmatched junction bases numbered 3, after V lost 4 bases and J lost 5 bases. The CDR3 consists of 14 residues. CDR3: CASSPGTGDQPQHF. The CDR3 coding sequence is TGCGCCAGCAGCCCAGGGACAGGGGATCAGCCCCAGCATTTT.

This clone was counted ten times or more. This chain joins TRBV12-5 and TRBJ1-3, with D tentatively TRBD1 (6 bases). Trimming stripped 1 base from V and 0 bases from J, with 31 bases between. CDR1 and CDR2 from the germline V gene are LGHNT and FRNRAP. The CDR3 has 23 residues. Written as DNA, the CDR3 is TGTGCTAGTGGTTTGGGGAGCGACAGTTCTTGGGGGGGCGATATCTTCTCTGGAAACACCATATATTTT. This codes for CASGLGSDSSWGGDIFSGNTIYF. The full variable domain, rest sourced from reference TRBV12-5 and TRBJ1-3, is DARVTQTPRHKVTEMGQEVTMRCQPILGHNTVFWYRQTMMQGLELLAYFRNRAPLDDSGMPKDRFSAEMPDATLATLKIQPSEPRDSAVYFCASGLGSDSSWGGDIFSGNTIYFGEGSWLTVV.

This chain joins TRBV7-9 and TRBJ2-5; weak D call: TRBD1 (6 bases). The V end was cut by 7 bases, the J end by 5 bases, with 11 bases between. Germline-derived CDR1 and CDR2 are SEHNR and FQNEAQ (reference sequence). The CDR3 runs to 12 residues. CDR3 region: CASTGTPETQYF. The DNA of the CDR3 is TGTGCCAGCACCGGGACACCGGAGACCCAGTACTTC.

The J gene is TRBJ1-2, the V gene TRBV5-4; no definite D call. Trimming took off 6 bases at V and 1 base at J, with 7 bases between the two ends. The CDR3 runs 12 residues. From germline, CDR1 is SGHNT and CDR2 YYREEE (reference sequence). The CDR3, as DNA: TGTGCCAGCACCGGTAATAACTATGGCTACACCTTC. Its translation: CASTGNNYGYTF.

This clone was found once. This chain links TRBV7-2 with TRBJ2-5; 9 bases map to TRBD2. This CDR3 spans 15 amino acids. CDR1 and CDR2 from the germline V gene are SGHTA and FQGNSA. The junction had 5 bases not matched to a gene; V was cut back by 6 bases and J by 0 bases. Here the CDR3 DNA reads TGTGCCAGCAGTAGACTAGCGGAGAACCAAGAGACCCAGTACTTC. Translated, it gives CASSRLAENQETQYF.

The CDR3 reads CASRKGDRGGSTDTQYF. In DNA form, the CDR3 reads TGTGCCAGCAGGAAAGGGGACAGGGGTGGATCCACAGATACGCAGTATTTT. J is TRBJ2-3 and V is TRBV5-8; the match to TRBD1 covers 10 bases. V trimming: 5 bases; J trimming: 2 bases; junction bases outside the gene matches: 11. This CDR3 region has 17 residues. The germline CDR1 and CDR2 sequences are SGHTS and YDEGEE.

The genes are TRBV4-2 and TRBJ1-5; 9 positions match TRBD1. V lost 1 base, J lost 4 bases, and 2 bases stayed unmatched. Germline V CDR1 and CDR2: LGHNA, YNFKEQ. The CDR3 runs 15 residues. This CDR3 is CASSQAGTGNQPQHF. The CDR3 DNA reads TGTGCCAGCAGCCAAGCCGGGACAGGGAATCAGCCCCAGCATTTT.

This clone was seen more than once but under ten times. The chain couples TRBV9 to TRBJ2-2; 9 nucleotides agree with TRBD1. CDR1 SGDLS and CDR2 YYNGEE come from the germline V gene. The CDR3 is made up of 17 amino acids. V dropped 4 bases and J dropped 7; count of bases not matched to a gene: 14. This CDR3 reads CASSLMPGTGSGGELFF. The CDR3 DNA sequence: TGTGCCAGCAGCCTAATGCCAGGGACAGGGAGTGGCGGGGAGCTGTTTTTT.

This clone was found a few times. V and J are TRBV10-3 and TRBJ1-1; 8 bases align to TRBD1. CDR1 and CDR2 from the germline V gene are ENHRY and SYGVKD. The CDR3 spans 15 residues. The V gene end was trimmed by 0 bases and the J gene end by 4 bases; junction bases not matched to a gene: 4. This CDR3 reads CAISESDRGVTEAFF. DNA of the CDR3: TGTGCCATCAGTGAGTCCGACAGGGGTGTCACTGAAGCTTTCTTT.

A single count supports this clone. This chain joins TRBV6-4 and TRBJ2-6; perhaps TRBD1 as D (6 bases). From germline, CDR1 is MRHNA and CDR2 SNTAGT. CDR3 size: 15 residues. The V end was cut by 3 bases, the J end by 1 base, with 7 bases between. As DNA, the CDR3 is TGTGCCAGCAGTGAAGGGGGATCTGGGGCCAACGTCCTGACTTTC. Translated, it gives CASSEGGSGANVLTF.

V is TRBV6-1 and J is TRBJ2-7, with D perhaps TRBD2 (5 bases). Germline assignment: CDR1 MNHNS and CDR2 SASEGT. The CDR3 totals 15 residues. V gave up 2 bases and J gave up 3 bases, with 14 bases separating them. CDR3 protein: CASSERPGWGYEQYF. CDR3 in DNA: TGTGCCAGCAGTGAACGGCCGGGGTGGGGCTACGAGCAGTACTTC.

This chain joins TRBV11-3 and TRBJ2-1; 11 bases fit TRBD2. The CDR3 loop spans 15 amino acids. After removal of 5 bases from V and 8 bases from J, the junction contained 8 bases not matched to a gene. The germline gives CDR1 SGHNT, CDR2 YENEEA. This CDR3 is CASSLVSSGRHEQFF. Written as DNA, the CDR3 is TGTGCCAGCAGCCTAGTCTCTAGCGGGAGGCATGAGCAGTTCTTC.

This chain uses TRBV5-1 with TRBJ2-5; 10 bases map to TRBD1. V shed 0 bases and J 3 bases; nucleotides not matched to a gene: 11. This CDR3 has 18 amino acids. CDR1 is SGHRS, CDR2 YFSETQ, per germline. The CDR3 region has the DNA TGCGCCAGCAGCTTGGCCCGGACAGGGGGAGATTACAAAGAGACCCAGTACTTC. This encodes CASSLARTGGDYKETQYF.

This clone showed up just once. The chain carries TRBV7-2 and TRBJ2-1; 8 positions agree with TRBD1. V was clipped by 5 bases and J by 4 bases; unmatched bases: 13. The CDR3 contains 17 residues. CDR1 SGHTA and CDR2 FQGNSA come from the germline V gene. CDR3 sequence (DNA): TGTGCCAGCAGCCCTATGGGACAGGTGGTTGGGTACAATGAGCAGTTCTTC. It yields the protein CASSPMGQVVGYNEQFF.

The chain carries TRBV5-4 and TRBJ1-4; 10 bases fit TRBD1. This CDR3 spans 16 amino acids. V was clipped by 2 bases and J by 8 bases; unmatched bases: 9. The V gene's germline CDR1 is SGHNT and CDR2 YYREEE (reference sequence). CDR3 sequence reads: CASSFGDRGTLEKLFF. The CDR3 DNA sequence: TGTGCCAGCAGCTTTGGGGACAGGGGTACCTTGGAAAAACTGTTTTTT.

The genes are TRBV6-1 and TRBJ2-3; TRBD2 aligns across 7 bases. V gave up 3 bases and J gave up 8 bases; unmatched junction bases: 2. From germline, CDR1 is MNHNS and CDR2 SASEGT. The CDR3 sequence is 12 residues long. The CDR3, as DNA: TGTGCCAGCAGTGAGGGGGGGGTTACGCAGTATTTT. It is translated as CASSEGGVTQYF.